This TCR beta chain was obtained from a study of monozygotic twins with inflammatory bowel disease. Germline V gene lookup returns CDR1 SNHLY and CDR2 FYNNEI. The CDR3 totals 17 residues. UMIs that had a 6-nucleotide sample barcode were put in using template switching. TCRdb re-called the 5' RACE reads and gives one entry per CDR3 protein, without DNA. The sample data list about 300,000 distinct CDR3 sequences. The sequencing sample was made of blood. The receptor's source is a human donor with ulcerative colitis or Crohn's disease, or a healthy co-twin of an affected twin (not recorded which). The chain employs TRBV2 and TRBJ2-6; TCRdb reports TRBD2, a call that lacks DNA to check it against. The CDR3 loop is CAVGRRRTSSGANVLTF.